This T cell receptor beta chain is from a study of T cells in localized non-small cell lung cancer (dated by TCRdb to 2018 to 2020). Turning to the overall study: Comparing tumors with uninvolved tumor-adjacent lungs, the study looked at the T cell repertoires of fewer than 250 patients with early-stage NSCLC. All 240 or so NSCLC patients in the cohort were treatment-naive and had localized lung tumors that were resected. Of the NSCLC patients, about 130 were male and around 97 were female, and the mean age was approximately 66 years. Study-wide findings and limitations: The highest T cell clonality was observed in uninvolved tumor-adjacent lung, where clonality exceeded that of tumor, suggesting that antigenic responses were more focused in uninvolved tumor-adjacent lung. Because multi-region tumor sequencing was not done, intratumor heterogeneity could not be ruled out. Higher T cell density in blood was associated with longer overall survival, whereas higher clonality in adjacent lung was associated with shorter survival. Since the design was exploratory, TCR variables were selected using unadjusted p-values with no false-discovery rate correction. Of the top 100 tumor clones, a median of approximately 60 were detected in paired uninvolved adjacent lung; 28 were also among that lung's top 100.

Of note for this clone: Its antigen is unknown. The sample holds no much larger clone one base away, and base qualities are not on file.

The immunoSEQ Assay was used to sequence TCR beta CDR3 regions from DNA. Concerning the study's data processing: To compute T cell density, TCR beta template counts were normalized to usable DNA, which was estimated by amplifying housekeeping genes. The preseqR package was used to estimate richness by extrapolating to 400,000 templates for PBMC samples and to 120,000 templates for tissue samples. Clonality was defined by subtracting Pielou's evenness from one. Tissue-enriched TCRs were identified through differential abundance testing performed on productive amino-acid clonotypes, with a minimum total count of 5 and an alpha of 0.1. The Jaccard Index and the Morisita Overlap Index were used to measure repertoire overlap between compartments. TCR beta CDR3s were clustered by GLIPH together with public tetramer-defined viral CDR3s, and at least three viral sequences plus V-gene enrichment were required for viral motifs. The clones in this table, taken by TCRdb from immuneACCESS, are in-frame only. Not every clone is retained; where verified, under half of the shortfall comes from an unresolved V gene, and the cause of the rest is unknown. The D gene and trimming were derived from the DNA, and the V and J assignments and clone size from that table. The sample table holds tens of thousands of clones, of which roughly 87% were seen once. The leading ten clones occupy 15% to 20% of the sample.

V trim: 2 bases; J trim: 0 bases; unmatched bases: 8. CDR1 MGHRA and CDR2 YSYEKL were looked up in the germline V gene. The CDR3 starts with the cysteine, ends with the phenylalanine, and has 20 residues. CDR3 DNA only is kept here, 60 bases in frame from base 1. At diagnosis, tumor, uninvolved tumor-adjacent lung and peripheral blood were collected and then preserved as a mix of FFPE and fresh-frozen material. Blood samples were analyzed as peripheral blood mononuclear cells for TCR repertoire profiling. Source: peripheral blood mononuclear cells, taken before any cancer treatment. This TCR came from a man aged 35-75 years with stage III lung adenocarcinoma. The receptor chain draws on TRBV4-1 and TRBJ2-3, with 16 middle bases fitting TRBD2. The nucleotides read TGCGCCAGCAGCCAACTTGGGACTAGCGGGGGGGCTCCTAGCACAGATACGCAGTATTTT. The translation is CASSQLGTSGGAPSTDTQYF.